Each of the 14 T cell receptor beta chains below was sequenced from the same sample in a study of regulatory T cells in long-lasting Graves disease. Assembly of TCR beta libraries relied on iRepertoire HTBI primers together with Arm-PCR of CDR3 regions. TCRdb independently ran MiXCR on the multiplex PCR reads; one entry per CDR3 protein. The repertoire has some 350,000 distinct CDR3 sequences, 15% to 20% of them found once; the top ten carry just over 20%. Time point in this sample: newly diagnosed GD, antithyroid drugs for less than 3 months. RNA isolated from PBMCs was used to make the TCR library. The data also belong to a second study, concerning T cells in Graves' hyperthyroidism and ophthalmopathy.

The sequenced sample was peripheral blood mononuclear cells (PBMCs), obtained at new diagnosis, from a patient treated with antithyroid drugs. These receptors were obtained from a woman under 30 with Graves disease.

This clonotype was seen many times. This chain uses TRBV24-1 with TRBJ2-1, with D possibly matching TRBD2 (6 bases). The CDR3 runs to 16 residues. Germline CDR1 reads KGHDR; CDR2 reads SFDVKD. Trimming shortened V by 4 bases and J by 2 bases, and 14 bases separated the two germline ends. The CDR3 DNA follows: TGTGCCACCAGTGACCCGGAGGGCCCTCCCTACAATGAGCAGTTCTTC. Translated, it gives CATSDPEGPPYNEQFF.

This clonotype has at least ten counts. J is TRBJ2-2 and V is TRBV19; 9 bases align to TRBD2. Germline trimming cut 5 bases from V and 5 bases from J; bases unmatched to any gene: 9. Germline CDR1 and CDR2: LNHDA and SQIVND (reference sequence). CDR3 length: 16 amino acids. This CDR3 is CASSSLAGDVTGELFF. The CDR3 DNA reads as TGTGCCAGTAGTTCGTTAGCGGGAGATGTGACCGGGGAGCTGTTTTTT.

This clonotype was counted between two and nine times. The chain combines TRBV7-8 with TRBJ2-2; the D gene is possibly TRBD2 (6 bases). The germline gives CDR1 SGHVS, CDR2 FQNEAQ. This CDR3 spans 15 amino acids. The germline V and J ends were trimmed by 0 bases and 7 bases, with 12 bases remaining between them. DNA of the CDR3: TGTGCCAGCAGCTTAGCGCTGGGGGGTGGCGGGGAGCTGTTTTTT. Translated: CASSLALGGGGELFF.

This clonotype was detected a few times. CDR3: CASSSRTGSGGQPQHF. For the CDR3, the DNA is TGTGCCAGTAGTTCAAGGACAGGGTCCGGAGGTCAGCCCCAGCATTTT. The rearrangement uses TRBV19 and TRBJ1-5, with 8 bases matching TRBD1. The CDR3 spans 16 residues. Per germline, CDR1 LNHDA and CDR2 SQIVND (reference sequence). The ends lost 5 bases at V and 6 bases at J; junction bases unmatched: 12.

The V gene is TRBV5-8, the J gene TRBJ1-5, with D perhaps TRBD1 (5 bases). Germline-derived CDR1 and CDR2 are SGHTS and YDEGEE. V was trimmed by 1 base and J by 0 bases, leaving 17 bases between them. The length of the CDR3 is 18 residues. The CDR3 loop is CASSLYGGLGYSNQPQHF. As DNA, the CDR3 is TGTGCCAGCAGCTTGTACGGGGGTCTGGGGTATAGCAATCAGCCCCAGCATTTT. Together with reference TRBV5-8 and TRBJ1-5, the CDR3 gives the full variable domain: EAGVTQSPTHLIKTRGQQATLRCSPISGHTSVYWYQQALGLGLQFLLWYDEGEERNRGNFPPRFSGRQFPNYSSELNVNALELEDSALYLCASSLYGGLGYSNQPQHFGDGTRLSIL.

This clonotype has ten or more counts. CDR3 DNA sequence: TGTGCCAGCAGGGCCTCCTACGAGCAGTACTTC. Its protein product is CASRASYEQYF. The chain uses TRBV2 and TRBJ2-7; D remains ambiguous. The CDR3 length is 11 residues. The V end lost 6 bases, the J end lost 0 bases, and 3 bases lay between the germline ends. Germline V gene sequence: CDR1 SNHLY, CDR2 FYNNEI.

This clonotype was seen many times. CDR3 DNA sequence: TGTGCCAGCAAATACCCGGGACAGACCGGGGAGCTGTTTTTT. Protein sequence: CASKYPGQTGELFF. This chain uses TRBV28 with TRBJ2-2, with 7 bases identical to TRBD1. Germline V gene sequence: CDR1 MDHEN, CDR2 SYDVKM. V shed 7 bases, J shed 5 bases, and the junction held 7 bases outside the gene matches. CDR3 length: 14 amino acids. The full variable domain, with the rest looked up from reference TRBV28 and TRBJ2-2, is DVKVTQSSRYLVKRTGEKVFLECVQDMDHENMFWYRQDPGLGLRLIYFSYDVKMKEKGDIPEGYSVSREKKERFSLILESASTNQTSMYLCASKYPGQTGELFFGEGSRLTVL.

The chain links TRBV27 to TRBJ2-4, with 13 bases aligning to TRBD2. Per the germline V gene, CDR1 is MNHEY and CDR2 is SMNVEV (reference sequence). V dropped 4 bases and J dropped 2; count of bases not matched to a gene: 11. The CDR3 is 19 amino acids. For the CDR3, the DNA is TGTGCCAGCAGTTCTTTGGGACTAGCGGGGAGGGGCACCAAAAACATTCAGTACTTC. Residues: CASSSLGLAGRGTKNIQYF.

In this sample, this clonotype turned up many times. This chain links TRBV20-1 with TRBJ1-1, with no clear D. The CDR3 is 10 residues long. The germline V gene encodes CDR1 DFQATT and CDR2 SNEGSKA (reference sequence). The V and J ends lost 3 bases and 11 bases respectively, with 10 bases between them. CDR3 nucleotides: TGCAGTGCTAGTGCCTCAGGTGCTTTCTTT. Encoded protein: CSASASGAFF.

This clonotype was counted many times. This rearrangement joins TRBV3-1 to TRBJ2-5, with D tentatively TRBD2 (6 bases). The CDR3 has 14 residues. The V gene lost 8 bases and the J gene lost 0 bases, with 13 bases spanning the gap. CDR1 is LGHDT, CDR2 YNNKEL, per germline (reference sequence). The CDR3 reads CASRDSSYQETQYF. CDR3 bases: TGTGCCAGCCGGGACTCCTCGTACCAAGAGACCCAGTACTTC.

The sample holds many counts of this clonotype. CDR3 sequence reads: CASSLYYEQYF. The DNA of the CDR3 is TGTGCCAGCAGCTTGTACTACGAGCAGTACTTC. The J gene is TRBJ2-7, the V gene TRBV5-6; D not resolved. Germline V gene sequence: CDR1 SGHDT, CDR2 YYEEEE. This CDR3 is built from 11 residues. V lost 1 base, J lost 3 bases, and 2 bases lay in between.

This clonotype was recorded at least ten times. V gene TRBV11-2 combines with J gene TRBJ1-4; unclear D gene. The CDR3 covers 15 residues. V lost 5 bases and J lost 9, with 19 bases in between. Germline V CDR1 and CDR2: SGHAT, FQNNGV. For the CDR3, the DNA is TGTGCCAGCAGCCCATTCGGGTTGGGAGTTCAAAAACTGTTTTTT. This sequence encodes CASSPFGLGVQKLFF.

This clonotype was seen repeatedly, ten times or more. The DNA of the CDR3 is TGTGCCAGCAGCTTAGCGGGGGTAGCGGGGGGCACAGATACGCAGTATTTT. This encodes CASSLAGVAGGTDTQYF. This chain joins TRBV7-8 and TRBJ2-3; TRBD2 aligns across 9 bases. Germline CDR1 SGHVS, CDR2 FQNEAQ. This CDR3 is built from 17 residues. With V trimmed by 0 bases and J by 1 base, 5 bases remained unmatched.

This clonotype was seen many times. The rearrangement links TRBV11-2 to TRBJ2-6, with 7 bases that match TRBD1. V was clipped by 3 bases and J by 2 bases; unmatched bases: 4. Germline-derived CDR1 and CDR2 are SGHAT and FQNNGV. This CDR3 has 16 residues. In DNA form, the CDR3 reads TGTGCCAGCAGCTTCTACAGGGGCCCTGGGGCCAACGTCCTGACTTTC. It specifies CASSFYRGPGANVLTF.